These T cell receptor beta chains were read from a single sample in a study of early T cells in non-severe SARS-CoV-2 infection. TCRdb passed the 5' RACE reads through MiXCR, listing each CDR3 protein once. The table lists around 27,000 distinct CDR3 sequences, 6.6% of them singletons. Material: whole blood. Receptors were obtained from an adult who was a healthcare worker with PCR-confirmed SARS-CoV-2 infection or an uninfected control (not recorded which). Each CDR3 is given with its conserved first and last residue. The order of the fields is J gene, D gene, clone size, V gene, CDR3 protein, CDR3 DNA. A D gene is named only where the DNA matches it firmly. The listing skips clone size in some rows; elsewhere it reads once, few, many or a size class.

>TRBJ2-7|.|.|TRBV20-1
CSARRGSYEQYF
TGCAGTGCTAGGAGGGGATCCTACGAGCAGTACTTC
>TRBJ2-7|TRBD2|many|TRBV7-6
CASSSSGSYEQYF
TGTGCCAGCAGCAGTAGCGGGTCCTACGAGCAGTACTTC
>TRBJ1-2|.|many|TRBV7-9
CASSFWGYGYTF
TGTGCCAGCAGCTTTTGGGGGTATGGCTACACCTTC
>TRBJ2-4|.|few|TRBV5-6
CASSLFSQENIQYF
TGTGCCAGCAGCTTGTTTAGTCAGGAAAACATTCAGTACTTC
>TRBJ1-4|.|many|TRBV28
CASSSNAANEKLFF
TGTGCCAGCAGCTCTAACGCGGCTAATGAAAAACTGTTTTTT
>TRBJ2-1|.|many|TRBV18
CASSPPEGHEQFF
TGTGCCAGCTCACCACCGGAGGGTCATGAGCAGTTCTTC
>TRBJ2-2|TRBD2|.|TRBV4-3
CASSQESASGWYNTGELFF
TGCGCCAGCAGCCAAGAATCAGCTAGCGGGTGGTATAACACCGGGGAGCTGTTTTTT
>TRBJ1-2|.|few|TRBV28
CASSLQGGYTF
TGTGCCAGCAGTTTACAGGGTGGCTACACCTTC
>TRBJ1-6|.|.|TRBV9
CASSAPVSNSPLHF
TGTGCCAGCAGCGCTCCAGTCTCCAATTCACCCCTCCACTTT
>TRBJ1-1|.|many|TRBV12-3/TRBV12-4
CASSKTAVTEAFF
TGTGCCAGCAGCAAGACAGCAGTCACTGAAGCTTTCTTT
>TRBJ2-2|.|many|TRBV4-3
CASSQEAGIGTGELFF
TGCGCCAGCAGCCAAGAGGCGGGAATAGGGACCGGGGAGCTGTTTTTT
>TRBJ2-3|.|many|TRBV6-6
CASRPQGTTDTQYF
TGTGCCAGCAGGCCACAGGGTACCACAGATACGCAGTATTTT
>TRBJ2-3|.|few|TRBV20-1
CSARDLQGDTQYF
TGCAGTGCTAGAGATCTCCAGGGAGATACGCAGTATTTT
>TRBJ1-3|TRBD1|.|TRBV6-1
CASLTGGFLTGNTIYF
TGTGCCAGCTTGACAGGGGGCTTCTTGACTGGAAACACCATATATTTT
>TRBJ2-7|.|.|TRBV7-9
CASRATGSYEQYF
TGTGCCAGCAGGGCGACGGGTTCCTACGAGCAGTACTTC
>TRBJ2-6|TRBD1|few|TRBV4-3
CASSLGQGSGANVLTF
TGCGCCAGCAGCCTGGGACAGGGTTCTGGGGCCAACGTCCTGACTTTC
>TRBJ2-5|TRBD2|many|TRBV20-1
CSARDPTSGWETQYF
TGCAGTGCTAGAGATCCCACTAGCGGGTGGGAGACCCAGTACTTC
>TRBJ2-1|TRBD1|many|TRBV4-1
CASSPQGDNINEQFF
TGCGCCAGCAGCCCCCAGGGGGATAATATCAATGAGCAGTTCTTC
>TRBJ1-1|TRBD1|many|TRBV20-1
CSAAGGMNTEAFF
TGCAGTGCAGCAGGGGGGATGAACACTGAAGCTTTCTTT
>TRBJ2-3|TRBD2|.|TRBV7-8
CASSLNPLAGPSTDTQYF
TGTGCCAGCAGCTTAAATCCCCTAGCGGGGCCTAGCACAGATACGCAGTATTTT
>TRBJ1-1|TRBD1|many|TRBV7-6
CASSTDRGAEAFF
TGTGCCAGCAGCACCGACAGGGGGGCTGAAGCTTTCTTT
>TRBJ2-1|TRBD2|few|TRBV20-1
CSARTLAGSSYNEQFF
TGCAGTGCTAGAACCCTAGCGGGGAGCTCCTACAATGAGCAGTTCTTC
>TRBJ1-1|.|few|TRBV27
CASSLSGLTEAFF
TGTGCCAGCAGTTTATCCGGCCTCACTGAAGCTTTCTTT
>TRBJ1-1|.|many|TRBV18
CASSPSQDTEAFF
TGTGCCAGCTCACCGTCCCAGGACACTGAAGCTTTCTTT
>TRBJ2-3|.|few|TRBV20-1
CSSPGLGTDTQYF
TGCAGTAGTCCGGGTCTTGGAACAGATACGCAGTATTTT
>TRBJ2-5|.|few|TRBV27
CASSTGAGQQETQYF
TGTGCCAGCAGTACTGGGGCAGGGCAGCAAGAGACCCAGTACTTC
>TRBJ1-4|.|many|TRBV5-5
CASSYISSGKRDEKLFF
TGTGCCAGCAGCTACATTTCTTCCGGGAAGCGAGATGAAAAACTGTTTTTT
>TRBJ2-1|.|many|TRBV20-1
CSAPQGGVPKQFF
TGCAGTGCGCCCCAGGGGGGGGTACCCAAGCAGTTCTTC
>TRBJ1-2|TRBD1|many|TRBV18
CASSPQGAGYGYTF
TGTGCCAGCTCGCCCCAGGGGGCAGGCTATGGCTACACCTTC
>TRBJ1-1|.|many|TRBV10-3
CAISESSATNTEAFF
TGTGCCATCAGTGAGTCGTCAGCGACGAACACTGAAGCTTTCTTT
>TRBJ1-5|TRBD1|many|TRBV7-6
CASSSGTGNQPQHF
TGTGCCAGCAGCTCCGGGACAGGGAATCAGCCCCAGCATTTT
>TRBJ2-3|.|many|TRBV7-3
CASSLYPQVDTQYF
TGTGCCAGCAGTTTGTATCCTCAGGTTGATACGCAGTATTTT
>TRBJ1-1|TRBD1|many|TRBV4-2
CASSQEGGRGFTEAFF
TGTGCCAGCAGCCAAGAAGGGGGCAGGGGATTCACTGAAGCTTTCTTT
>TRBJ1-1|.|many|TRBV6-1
CASGGPGKTGGNTEAFF
TGTGCCAGCGGGGGGCCGGGCAAAACCGGCGGGAACACTGAAGCTTTCTTT
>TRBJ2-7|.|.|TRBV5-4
CASSHSRGAYEQYF
TGTGCCAGCAGCCACTCTCGGGGAGCCTACGAGCAGTACTTC
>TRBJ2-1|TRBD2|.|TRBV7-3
CASSLTSAGGPYNEQFF
TGTGCCAGCAGCTTAACGTCCGCGGGAGGCCCCTACAATGAGCAGTTCTTC
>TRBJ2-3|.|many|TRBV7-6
CASSLLTARSTDTQYF
TGTGCCAGCAGCTTACTGACAGCCCGTAGTACAGATACGCAGTATTTT
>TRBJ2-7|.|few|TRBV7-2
CASSLGSTQAYEQYF
TGTGCCAGCAGCTTAGGGTCAACCCAGGCCTACGAGCAGTACTTC
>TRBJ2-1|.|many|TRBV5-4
CASSLTGSYNEQFF
TGTGCCAGCAGCTTGACAGGGAGCTACAATGAGCAGTTCTTC
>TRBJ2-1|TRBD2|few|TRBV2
CASSPTSGTVNGQFF
TGTGCCAGTAGCCCCACTAGCGGCACGGTCAATGGGCAGTTCTTC
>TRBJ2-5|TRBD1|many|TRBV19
CASSLGQGEFQETQYF
TGTGCCAGTAGCCTCGGACAGGGGGAATTTCAAGAGACCCAGTACTTC
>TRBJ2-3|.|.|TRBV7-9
CASSFSTDTQYF
TGTGCCAGCAGTTTCAGCACAGATACGCAGTATTTT
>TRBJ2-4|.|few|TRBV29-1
CSVRTSGDIQYF
TGCAGCGTGCGGACAAGTGGGGACATTCAGTACTTC
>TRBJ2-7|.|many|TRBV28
CASRATGLSYEQYF
TGTGCCAGCAGGGCGACAGGCCTCTCCTACGAGCAGTACTTC
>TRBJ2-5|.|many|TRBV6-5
CASSTGHRSLQETQYF
TGTGCCAGCAGTACGGGACACCGCTCCCTCCAAGAGACCCAGTACTTC
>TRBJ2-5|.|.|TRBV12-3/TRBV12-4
CASSFGVLQETQYF
TGTGCCAGCAGTTTCGGGGTGTTACAAGAGACCCAGTACTTC
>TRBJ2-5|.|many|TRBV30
CAWSVAETQYF
TGTGCCTGGAGTGTAGCTGAGACCCAGTACTTC
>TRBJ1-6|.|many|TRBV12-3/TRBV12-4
CASSVGGLRSPLHF
TGTGCCAGCAGTGTGGGGGGGCTTCGGTCACCCCTCCACTTT
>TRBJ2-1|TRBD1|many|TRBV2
CASSAGQGPYNEQFF
TGTGCCAGCAGTGCGGGACAGGGGCCCTACAATGAGCAGTTCTTC
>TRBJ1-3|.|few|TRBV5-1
CASSYHTIYF
TGCGCCAGCAGCTACCACACCATATATTTT
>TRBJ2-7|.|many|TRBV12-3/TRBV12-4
CASSPGIIDFPHYEQYF
TGTGCCAGCAGTCCCGGTATTATAGATTTCCCTCACTACGAGCAGTACTTC
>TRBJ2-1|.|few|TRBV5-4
CASSLPDGGAYNEQFF
TGTGCCAGCAGCCTGCCCGACGGGGGTGCCTACAATGAGCAGTTCTTC
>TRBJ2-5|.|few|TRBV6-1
CASSIVRETQYF
TGTGCCAGCAGCATAGTCAGGGAGACCCAGTACTTC
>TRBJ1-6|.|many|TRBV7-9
CASSRGDSNSPLHF
TGTGCCAGCAGCCGGGGGGATTCTAATTCACCCCTCCACTTT
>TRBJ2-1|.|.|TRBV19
CASSIRPGPSRDEQFF
TGTGCCAGTAGTATCCGTCCGGGACCCTCGAGGGATGAGCAGTTCTTC